This T cell receptor (beta chain) was profiled in a study of blood T cells in healthy people across ages. Whole-study findings and limits: The study found more naive CD4+ cells and higher diversity in long-lived than aged donors. Naive T cell percentage strongly correlated with TCR beta diversity.

The ends were cut back, 2 bases at V and 8 bases at J, with 12 bases in the middle. The CDR3 totals 13 residues. Germline CDR1 and CDR2: LGHDT and YNNKEL (reference sequence). A second PCR of roughly 7 to 11 cycles used a sample-barcoded 5' primer and a J-beta primer mix. Every molecule of cDNA carried a tag from a template-switch adaptor with 12 random nucleotides. Sequencing of every sample gave 2.5 million or more CDR3-containing paired-end reads. TCRdb passed the 5' RACE reads through MiXCR, listing each CDR3 protein once. The repertoire consists of roughly 700,000 distinct CDR3 sequences, with more than 40% occurring once and the leading ten covering roughly a third. Comment on this clonotype: The antigen is not known.

V gene TRBV3-1 combines with J gene TRBJ1-2; D gene unclear. This clonotype originated in a woman aged 60-70 years in good health. The sample consisted of blood. The CDR3 loop is CASSQHAPAGYTF. The CDR3 bases are TGTGCCAGCAGCCAACATGCGCCAGCCGGCTACACCTTC.